The 22 T cell receptor beta chains presented below share a single source sample, sequenced in a study of T cells after yellow fever vaccination. TCRdb passed the 5' RACE reads through MiXCR, listing each CDR3 protein once. Here the sample spans tens of thousands of distinct CDR3 sequences, about 7.2% being singletons. The starting material was CD8+ T cells sorted from PBMCs, obtained 9 to 10 days after the first yellow fever vaccination. All receptors derive from a man aged 18 to 30 who received the YFV17D yellow fever vaccine.

This clonotype was counted ten times or more. The CDR3 reads CASSQKDEYNSPLHF. The CDR3 DNA is TGCGCCAGCAGCCAGAAGGATGAGTATAATTCACCCCTCCACTTT. The chain has TRBV4-3 and TRBJ1-6; D is undetermined. The CDR3 is made up of 15 amino acids. The ends were cut back, 3 bases at V and 4 bases at J, with 10 bases in the middle. CDR1 and CDR2 from the germline V gene are LGHNA and YSLEER.

The sample holds many counts of this clonotype. The chain joins TRBV4-1 to TRBJ2-1; a possible D gene is TRBD2 (6 bases). The ends were cut back, 0 bases at V and 8 bases at J, with 8 bases in the middle. The CDR3 length is 13 residues. Per germline, CDR1 MGHRA and CDR2 YSYEKL. CDR3 nucleotide sequence: TGCGCCAGCAGCCAAGATAGGAGGGATGAGCAGTTCTTC. It yields the protein CASSQDRRDEQFF.

A remark on this clonotype: A read error may explain this, as a much larger clone is one base away. The rearrangement links TRBV12-3 or TRBV12-4 to TRBJ1-2, with D maybe TRBD1 (5 bases). The CDR3 is 15 amino acids. The DNA for the CDR3 is TGTGGCAGCACCCCGCGGGGGTCTCTTAACTATGGCTACACCTTC. Translation: CGSTPRGSLNYGYTF.

A few counts support this clonotype. This chain uses TRBV15 with TRBJ2-2, with TRBD2 identical over 11 bases. V lost 4 bases, J lost 4 bases, and 5 bases stayed unmatched. Germline-derived CDR1 and CDR2 are LNHNV and YYDKDF (reference sequence). CDR3 length equals 16 residues. For the CDR3, the DNA is TGTGCCACCAGCATAAGTAGCGGGGGGGCCACCGGGGAGCTGTTTTTT. This sequence encodes CATSISSGGATGELFF. Based on the CDR3 plus reference TRBV15 and TRBJ2-2, the full variable domain is DAMVIQNPRYQVTQFGKPVTLSCSQTLNHNVMYWYQQKSSQAPKLLFHYYDKDFNNEADTPDNFQSRRPNTSFCFLDIRSPGLGDTAMYLCATSISSGGATGELFFGEGSRLTVL.

This clonotype was observed a single time. For the CDR3, the DNA is TGTGCCAGCAGCGAACCGGATGCCGGGGACGAGCAGTACTTC. Its protein product is CASSEPDAGDEQYF. V usage is TRBV7-6 and J usage is TRBJ2-7, with D possibly TRBD2 on 5 matching bases. V was trimmed by 5 bases and J by 5 bases, leaving 16 bases between them. CDR3 length equals 14 residues. CDR1 is SGHVS, CDR2 FNYEAQ, per germline.

This clonotype is medium-sized within its sample. The J gene is TRBJ1-2, the V gene TRBV29-1; D uncertain. The germline V and J ends were trimmed by 7 bases and 11 bases, with 17 bases remaining between them. Per germline, CDR1 SQVTM and CDR2 ANQGSEA. CDR3 length equals 11 residues. This CDR3 reads CSAWRQFEYTF. CDR3 in DNA: TGCAGCGCCTGGAGACAATTCGAGTACACCTTC.

This clonotype has a handful of counts. The rearrangement uses TRBV12-3 or TRBV12-4 and TRBJ2-1, with D possibly matching TRBD1 (5 bases). V lost 8 bases and J 4 bases, leaving 12 bases between the germline ends. The CDR3 length is 13 residues. The CDR3 region has the DNA TGTGCCAGCGCTGGGGCAGGATACAATGAGCAGTTCTTC. It encodes CASAGAGYNEQFF.

Ten or more counts support this clonotype. This chain connects TRBV7-9 to TRBJ2-7, with D maybe TRBD1 (6 bases). The length of the CDR3 is 15 residues. Germline CDR1 and CDR2: SEHNR and FQNEAQ (reference sequence). V was trimmed by 5 bases and J by 4 bases, leaving 18 bases between them. The CDR3 bases are TGTGCCAGCAGCCAGGGGCTCGGACAAAGATACGAGCAGTACTTC. It encodes CASSQGLGQRYEQYF.

This sequence joins TRBV9 and TRBJ1-2; 8 bases fit TRBD1. Germline V gene lookup returns CDR1 SGDLS and CDR2 YYNGEE. J lost 1 base, V lost 10 bases, and 3 bases had no gene match. The CDR3 spans 12 residues. CDR3 sequence: CASGQGNYGYTF. For the CDR3, the DNA is TGTGCCTCCGGACAGGGTAACTATGGCTACACCTTC.

V is TRBV30 and J is TRBJ1-2, with D unclear. Per germline, CDR1 GTSNPN and CDR2 SVGIG (reference sequence). V dropped 5 bases and J dropped 8 bases, with 18 bases sitting between them. This CDR3 has 13 residues. The CDR3 DNA is TGTGCCTGGGAATGGATCCTAAACGGGGGCTACACCTTC. The encoded protein is CAWEWILNGGYTF.

Many counts were recorded for this clonotype. The CDR3 coding sequence is TGTGCCAGCAGCCAGGGGACTTCCCGACCCCGATCCTATGGCTACACCTTC. Protein sequence: CASSQGTSRPRSYGYTF. The rearrangement joins TRBV14 to TRBJ1-2; D perhaps matches TRBD1 (5 bases). CDR3 size: 17 residues. The germline gives CDR1 SGHDN, CDR2 FVKESK. Trimming stripped 3 bases from V and 4 bases from J, with 21 bases between.

This clonotype was seen a handful of times. This chain joins TRBV20-1 and TRBJ2-5; D remains ambiguous. Trimming cost V 2 bases and J 2 bases, with 9 bases left between them. The CDR3 totals 13 residues. CDR1 and CDR2 from the germline V gene are DFQATT and SNEGSKA (reference sequence). The CDR3 sequence: CSARTGPQETQYF. DNA of the CDR3: TGCAGTGCTAGAACCGGCCCGCAAGAGACCCAGTACTTC.

This clonotype was counted ten times or more. The V call is TRBV7-9, the J call TRBJ2-1, with 10 bases matching TRBD2. Looked up from germline, CDR1 is SEHNR and CDR2 is FQNEAQ (reference sequence). This CDR3 has 15 amino acids. Unmatched junction bases numbered 3, after V lost 1 base and J lost 6 bases. CDR3 sequence (DNA): TGTGCCAGCAGCTTAGAAGCGGGGGGGCGCAATGAGCAGTTCTTC. As protein: CASSLEAGGRNEQFF.

This clonotype was seen at least ten times. V is TRBV27 and J is TRBJ2-1; TRBD2 agrees at 8 bases. Per the germline V gene, CDR1 is MNHEY and CDR2 is SMNVEV (reference sequence). The J segment lost 3 bases and the V segment lost 6 bases, leaving 4 bases of the junction unmatched. The CDR3 covers 14 residues. Here the CDR3 DNA reads TGTGCCAGCAGCATCGGGGGGGACTACAATGAGCAGTTCTTC. This gives the protein CASSIGGDYNEQFF.

The chain employs TRBV7-9 and TRBJ2-7; TRBD1 might be the D (6 bases). The V gene lost 5 bases and the J gene lost 1 base, with 15 bases spanning the gap. The germline CDR1 and CDR2 sequences are SEHNR and FQNEAQ (reference sequence). The CDR3 extends over 15 amino acids. CDR3 in DNA: TGTGCCAGCAGCCCGCACTCGACAGGATCCTACGAGCAGTACTTC. It translates to CASSPHSTGSYEQYF.

The table lists this clonotype with a few counts. The J gene is TRBJ1-6, the V gene TRBV4-1, with 10 bases matching TRBD1. After removal of 4 bases from V and 14 bases from J, the junction contained 11 bases not matched to a gene. Germline lookup yields CDR1 MGHRA and CDR2 YSYEKL. The CDR3 sequence is 15 residues long. CDR3 bases: TGCGCCAGCAGCCCCACCGAGGGACAGGGGTTCGCCCTCCACTTT. Translated: CASSPTEGQGFALHF.

On this clonotype itself: A much larger clone sits a single nucleotide away, making a read error possible. The gene calls are TRBV6-2 or TRBV6-3 and TRBJ2-1; tentative D call: TRBD2 (5 bases). The CDR3 is 11 residues long. Per germline, CDR1 MNHEY and CDR2 SVGEGT. Trimming took off 3 bases at V and 11 bases at J, with 8 bases between the two ends. This CDR3 is CASSYPGKQFF. The DNA of the CDR3 is TGTGCCAGCAGTTATCCGGGGAAGCAGTTCTTC.

A note on this clonotype: This sequence may be a read error, since a much larger clone differs from it by one base. The chain links TRBV29-1 to TRBJ2-2, with TRBD1 identical over 7 bases. V gave up 5 bases and J gave up 0 bases; unmatched junction bases: 3. Germline V gene sequence: CDR1 SQVTM, CDR2 ANQGSEA. The CDR3 runs 14 residues. CDR3 residues: CSVYRGTNTGELFF. The CDR3, as DNA: TGCAGCGTTTACAGGGGCACGAACACCGGGGAGCTGTTTTTT.

In its sample, this clonotype was seen a few times. The chain combines TRBV6-4 with TRBJ2-7; D remains ambiguous. Trimming cost V 3 bases and J 3 bases, with 21 bases left between them. The CDR3 covers 17 residues. In germline, CDR1 is MRHNA, CDR2 SNTAGT. CDR3 DNA: TGTGCCAGCAGTGATTCGGAGCCCTTACACACCATCTACGAGCAGTACGTC. As protein: CASSDSEPLHTIYEQYV.

This rearrangement joins TRBV10-3 to TRBJ2-3; perhaps TRBD2 as D (6 bases). Looked up from germline, CDR1 is ENHRY and CDR2 is SYGVKD. This CDR3 region has 16 residues. Trimming took 2 bases from V and 3 from J, leaving 15 bases between them. The CDR3 sequence: CAISEPRAGLTDTQYF. For the CDR3, the DNA is TGTGCCATCAGTGAGCCAAGGGCGGGGCTGACAGATACGCAGTATTTT.

This clonotype was detected ten times or more. V gene TRBV20-1 combines with J gene TRBJ2-1; D unclear. The V end was cut by 6 bases, the J end by 5 bases, with 23 bases between. CDR1 is DFQATT, CDR2 SNEGSKA, per germline (reference sequence). There are 16 residues in the CDR3. The CDR3 DNA is TGCAGTGCGGCTGTGGTGGGCCTCCCAATCCACAATGAGCAGTTCTTC. It codes for CSAAVVGLPIHNEQFF.

This clonotype has more than one count but fewer than ten. The chain links TRBV6-1 to TRBJ2-7; 9 bases fit TRBD1. This CDR3 comprises 15 residues. V dropped 4 bases and J dropped 4; count of bases not matched to a gene: 8. Germline V CDR1 and CDR2: MNHNS, SASEGT. DNA of the CDR3: TGTGCCAGCAGTGTGGGACAGGGAAGTGGATACGAGCAGTACTTC. This gives the protein CASSVGQGSGYEQYF.